These T cell receptor beta chains were read from a single sample in a study of Graves' ophthalmopathy and Graves' hyperthyroidism. MiXCR, run by TCRdb on the multiplex PCR reads, gives a single entry per CDR3 protein. The repertoire holds about 740,000 distinct CDR3 sequences, with 40% as singletons. The sample consisted of peripheral blood. These receptors were obtained from an adult man with Graves' ophthalmopathy. The CDR3 runs from the conserved cysteine through the conserved F or W. A D gene is named only where the DNA matches it firmly. Clone size is stated in some rows and not others, as once, few, many or a class when expanded.

>TRBV5-6|TRBJ1-4|TRBD1|-
CASSLPDRGRSSEKLFF
TGTGCCAGCAGCTTGCCGGACAGGGGGCGAAGTAGTGAAAAACTGTTTTTT
>TRBV11-2|TRBJ2-7|TRBD1|-
CASSQEDRISSYEQYF
TGTGCCAGCAGCCAAGAGGACAGGATCAGCTCCTACGAGCAGTACTTC
>TRBV12-3/TRBV12-4|TRBJ1-4|-|-
CASSPRVRANEKLFF
TGTGCCAGCAGTCCTAGGGTAAGGGCTAATGAAAAACTGTTTTTT
>TRBV15|TRBJ2-7|-|-
CATSRDQSVGNEQYF
TGTGCCACCAGCAGAGATCAAAGTGTGGGAAACGAGCAGTACTTC
>TRBV29-1|TRBJ1-4|-|many
CSVGGGEKLFF
TGCAGCGTTGGGGGGGGAGAAAAACTGTTTTTT
>TRBV28|TRBJ2-7|-|many
CASSESQTGYEQYF
TGTGCCAGCAGTGAGTCCCAGACAGGCTACGAGCAGTACTTC
>TRBV29-1|TRBJ2-7|-|many
CSVVEHEQYF
TGCAGCGTTGTAGAACACGAGCAGTACTTC
>TRBV9|TRBJ1-6|-|many
CASSGGGANSPLHF
TGTGCCAGCAGCGGGGGGGGGGCAAATTCACCCCTCCACTTT
>TRBV6-1|TRBJ1-2|-|-
CASSENRNRGYTF
TGTGCCAGCAGCGAAAACAGGAATCGCGGCTACACCTTC
>TRBV5-8|TRBJ1-2|-|many
CASSLNLVSNYGYTF
TGTGCCAGCAGCCTGAATCTTGTCAGTAACTATGGCTACACCTTC
>TRBV7-3|TRBJ2-2|TRBD1|few
CASSRQGWDTGELFF
TGTGCCAGCAGTCGACAGGGTTGGGACACCGGGGAGCTGTTTTTT
>TRBV29-1|TRBJ2-5|-|once
CSVGLGQETQYF
TGCAGCGTTGGACTAGGTCAAGAGACCCAGTACTTC
>TRBV24-1|TRBJ2-5|TRBD2|few
CATSSWGLAGESSETQYF
TGTGCCACCAGTTCCTGGGGGCTAGCGGGAGAATCTTCGGAGACCCAGTACTTC
>TRBV7-9|TRBJ2-2|-|-
CASSQVESTNTGELFF
TGTGCCAGCAGCCAAGTAGAGAGCACGAACACCGGGGAGCTGTTTTTT
>TRBV10-3|TRBJ1-5|-|-
CAIRSSGSNQPQHF
TGTGCCATCAGATCCTCAGGCTCCAATCAGCCCCAGCATTTT
>TRBV20-1|TRBJ1-1|-|-
CSVTIERVPYLQAFF
TGCAGTGTCACAATAGAGAGGGTTCCCTACTTACAAGCTTTCTTT
>TRBV6-5|TRBJ1-2|-|-
CASSSNRGGGYTF
TGTGCCAGCAGTTCAAATAGGGGAGGTGGCTACACCTTC
>TRBV20-1|TRBJ2-7|TRBD2|many
CSAQREEQYF
TGCAGTGCACAGCGGGAGGAGCAGTACTTC
>TRBV7-9|TRBJ1-1|-|-
CASSQRGRSMNTEAFF
TGTGCCAGCAGCCAGAGAGGTAGGAGCATGAACACTGAAGCTTTCTTT
>TRBV5-1|TRBJ2-5|TRBD1|-
CASSGRTGVETQYF
TGCGCCAGCAGTGGCCGGACAGGGGTAGAGACCCAGTACTTC
>TRBV12-3/TRBV12-4|TRBJ1-3|-|-
CASSEAGTGNTIYF
TGTGCCAGCAGTGAAGCCGGGACTGGAAACACCATATATTTT
>TRBV2|TRBJ2-7|-|many
CASSEVDRKQYF
TGTGCCAGCAGTGAAGTCGACAGGAAGCAGTACTTC
>TRBV10-3|TRBJ1-2|-|-
CAILAQDRYGYTF
TGTGCCATCCTCGCACAGGATCGCTATGGCTACACCTTC
>TRBV20-1|TRBJ2-5|TRBD2|-
CSAREGLAVQETQYF
TGCAGTGCTAGAGAGGGACTAGCGGTTCAAGAGACCCAGTACTTC
>TRBV29-1|TRBJ2-5|TRBD1|-
CSPNDGTGETQYF
TGCAGCCCTAACGACGGGACAGGGGAGACCCAGTACTTC
>TRBV7-9|TRBJ2-5|-|-
CASSLIAQGEQYF
TGTGCCAGCAGCTTAATAGCCCAGGGAGAGCAGTACTTC
>TRBV20-1|TRBJ1-1|-|-
CSARQDGTKLTEAFF
TGCAGTGCTCGACAGGACGGGACGAAACTCACTGAAGCTTTCTTT
>TRBV5-8|TRBJ2-2|-|few
CASSWDGGTGELFF
TGTGCCAGCAGCTGGGACGGCGGGACCGGGGAGCTGTTTTTT
>TRBV15|TRBJ1-2|TRBD1|-
CATSRAGDRTTYGYTF
TGTGCCACCAGCAGAGCGGGGGACAGGACGACCTATGGCTACACCTTC
>TRBV24-1|TRBJ1-5|-|-
CASSPEWNQPQHF
TGTGCCAGCAGCCCTGAGTGGAATCAGCCCCAGCATTTT
>TRBV9|TRBJ2-3|-|-
CASSVGVGWSTDTQYF
TGTGCCAGCAGCGTAGGGGTGGGATGGAGCACAGATACGCAGTATTTT
>TRBV7-9|TRBJ1-2|-|many
CASSPSAGPNYGYTF
TGTGCCAGCAGCCCCTCGGCAGGCCCTAACTATGGCTACACCTTC
>TRBV9|TRBJ2-2|TRBD2|-
CASSYERGGYTGELFF
TGTGCCAGCAGTTACGAGCGGGGGGGATACACCGGGGAGCTGTTTTTT
>TRBV24-1|TRBJ1-5|-|few
CASKGGDQPQHF
TGTGCCAGTAAGGGGGGGGATCAGCCCCAGCATTTT
>TRBV20-1|TRBJ2-6|-|few
CSARDTTAGANVLTF
TGCAGTGCTAGAGATACGACAGCAGGGGCCAACGTCCTGACTTTC
>TRBV15|TRBJ1-2|-|few
CASSPVAGVRYGYTF
TGTGCCAGCAGCCCGGTGGCAGGGGTGCGTTATGGCTACACCTTC
>TRBV7-2|TRBJ1-3|TRBD1|-
CASSRQGEVNTIYF
TGTGCCAGCAGCAGACAGGGGGAGGTAAACACCATATATTTT
>TRBV25-1|TRBJ1-2|-|-
CASSLRTGLYGYTF
TGTGCCAGCAGTTTACGAACAGGGTTGTATGGCTACACCTTC
>TRBV7-9|TRBJ2-7|TRBD2|many
CASSGLAGYEQYF
TGTGCCAGCAGTGGACTAGCGGGGTACGAGCAGTACTTC
>TRBV6-6|TRBJ1-3|-|few
CASSARTTGNTIYF
TGTGCCAGCAGTGCACGGACAACCGGAAACACCATATATTTT
>TRBV4-2|TRBJ2-7|-|-
CASSQGLDEVYEQYF
TGTGCCAGCAGCCAAGGTCTGGACGAGGTGTACGAGCAGTACTTC
>TRBV10-2|TRBJ2-5|TRBD2|-
CASSDSGTSEETQYF
TGCGCCAGCAGTGACTCCGGGACTAGCGAAGAGACCCAGTACTTC
>TRBV7-2|TRBJ1-5|-|many
CASSFVGQNQPQHF
TGTGCCAGCAGCTTCGTCGGACAGAATCAGCCCCAGCATTTT
>TRBV19|TRBJ2-2|-|many
CASSGVPTGELFF
TGTGCCAGTAGTGGGGTCCCGACCGGGGAGCTGTTTTTT
>TRBV15|TRBJ2-7|-|many
CATSANVQSYEQYF
TGTGCCACCAGCGCTAATGTACAGTCCTACGAGCAGTACTTC
>TRBV9|TRBJ2-5|TRBD2|-
CASSIGAGGLETQYF
TGTGCCAGTAGTATCGGGGCGGGGGGTCTAGAGACCCAGTACTTC
>TRBV29-1|TRBJ1-4|-|-
CSVEDSREKLFF
TGCAGCGTTGAAGATTCTCGGGAAAAACTGTTTTTT
>TRBV7-9|TRBJ2-6|TRBD1|many
CASSTRTGAGANVLTF
TGTGCCAGCAGCACCCGGACAGGGGCTGGGGCCAACGTCCTGACTTTC
>TRBV10-2|TRBJ1-6|-|-
CASSRGTDSPLHF
TGTGCCAGCAGCCGTGGTACAGATTCACCCCTCCACTTT
>TRBV19|TRBJ1-4|-|-
CASINNVGLNEKLFF
TGTGCCAGTATCAATAACGTGGGTCTTAATGAAAAACTGTTTTTT
>TRBV12-3/TRBV12-4|TRBJ2-5|-|-
CASSETGTQETQYF
TGTGCCAGCAGTGAAACGGGGACCCAAGAGACCCAGTACTTC
>TRBV20-1|TRBJ2-3|TRBD1|-
CSAEGQGTVDTQYF
TGCAGTGCTGAGGGACAGGGGACGGTGGATACGCAGTATTTT
>TRBV25-1|TRBJ2-3|TRBD1|few
CASSIGTAYTDTQYF
TGTGCCAGCAGCATCGGGACAGCCTACACAGATACGCAGTATTTT